The present entry profiles one TCR beta chain with its context. Its antigen remains unidentified. No much larger clone exists at a distance of one base, and base qualities are not known. The sample's time point label, decoded: before anti-PD-1 therapy. Tumor biopsies were site-matched, taken from the same primary tumor before and after PD-1 blockade. Genomic DNA extracted from tumor biopsies or peripheral blood was used for bulk TCRbeta sequencing, with input ranging from roughly 600 ng to 6,004 ng. Leftover biopsy material went through bulk TCRbeta sequencing, with the goal of boosting sensitivity for rare clonotypes relative to single-cell TCR sequencing. Every patient had histologically proven advanced or metastatic basal or squamous cell carcinoma and was a poor candidate for surgical resection. Of the roughly ten patients making up the basal cell carcinoma cohort, roughly 8 underwent bulk tumor TCR sequencing. Fresh biopsies came from the site of the primary tumor, and part of the tissue was kept in RNAlater for exome and bulk TCR sequencing.

The source of the sample is a study of T cells in tumors after PD-1 blockade (dated 2019 in TCRdb). Broadly, across the study: Patients were excluded if they had prior checkpoint blockade, use of systemic immunosuppressants, or recent radiotherapy or other anti-cancer therapy within 4 weeks. Treatment consisted of either cemiplimab 350 mg every 2 weeks or pembrolizumab 200 mg every 3 weeks. While on anti-PD-1 treatment, some of the patients also continued taking daily vismodegib 150 mg. On average, tumor samples had over 20,000 TCR templates (range roughly 554-99,264) and roughly 5,600 unique clonotypes, approximately 20-fold deeper than single-cell TCR sequencing. Using site-matched tumors from BCC or SCC patients sampled before and after anti-PD-1 therapy, the study carried out paired single-cell RNA and TCR sequencing. RECIST version 1.1 was the standard used to evaluate clinical response. What the research found in general, with its limitations: Where the novel T cell clones came from was not identified, and possible sources could include lymphoid organs or rare unexpanded clones inside the tumor or in the tumor periphery. Approximately 41% of the TCR clonotypes from tumors also showed up in blood, and some novel exhausted tumor clones were present in pre-treatment blood, which suggests peripheral recruitment. Exhausted CD8+ clones expanded after therapy were mostly novel clonotypes undetected pre-treatment, suggesting clonal replacement rather than reinvigoration of pre-existing clones. Comparisons between pre- and post-treatment samples were the only ones where clonal replacement appeared, with none seen between two pre-treatment samples, a pattern that argues against artifacts from biopsy timing or location.

According to the germline V gene, CDR1 reads KGHSH and CDR2 reads LQKENI. The germline ends are 10 bases apart after V is trimmed by 2 bases and J by 6 bases. The CDR3 starts with the cysteine, ends with the phenylalanine, and has 14 residues. Of all the DNA, just the CDR3 is kept, 42 bases in frame from base 1. Deep TCRbeta sequencing was performed with the immunoSEQ platform. The authors' pipeline ran thus. For further analysis, only productive rearrangements were exported out of the immunoSEQ Analyzer. Clones with significant expansion or contraction between timepoints were called with a two-sided binomial test at Bonferroni-corrected P below 0.01. T cell phenotypes were assigned to bulk TCRbeta clonotypes by matching the clonotypes to single-cell RNA+TCR-seq clones with the same TCRbeta sequence. Clone enrichment in tumor was calculated as tumor frequency divided by PBMC frequency from bulk TCR sequencing. TCRs were grouped by GLIPH into specificity groups, defined as clusters of distinct TCRs likely recognizing common antigens via shared CDR3 motifs. TCRdb retrieved this table from immuneACCESS and kept in-frame rearrangements only. Not all clones are present; in checked studies, unresolved V genes account for under half, and no reason is known for the remainder. The V and J calls and clone size come from that table; D and trimming were worked out from the DNA. The sample yields roughly 12,000 clones; approximately 63% were counted once. The ten largest clones add up to around 17% of the sample.

The sample was tumor tissue, taken before anti-PD-1 treatment. This sequence originates from a human donor with basal cell carcinoma. The V and J segments used are TRBV18 and TRBJ1-4; the D segment could be TRBD1, given 5 matching bases. The DNA sequence follows: TGTGCCAGCTCACCAGGGGACGGGGATGAAAAACTGTTTTTT. This encodes CASSPGDGDEKLFF. When the CDR3 is completed using the reference TRBV18 and TRBJ1-4 genes on either side, the full variable domain is NAGVMQNPRHLVRRRGQEARLRCSPMKGHSHVYWYRQLPEEGLKFMVYLQKENIIDESGMPKERFSAEFPKEGPSILRIQQVVRGDSAAYFCASSPGDGDEKLFFGSGTQLSVL.